A selection of T cell receptor beta chains follows, all from one sample in a study of CD8+CD57+ T cells in acquired aplastic anemia. TCRdb re-called the reads with MiXCR, one entry per CDR3 protein. Of some 140,000 distinct CDR3 sequences in the sample, about 48% were seen once. Sequencing was carried out using sorted CD4+, CD8+, or CD8+CD57+ T cells (not recorded which) from PBMCs. Receptors originate from a human donor with aplastic anemia. Both conserved end residues are part of each CDR3. Each record gives: V gene, J gene, CDR3 protein.

v_call: TRBV4-2
j_call: TRBJ2-5
cdr3_aa: CASSKREWETQYF

v_call: TRBV7-6
j_call: TRBJ2-3
cdr3_aa: CASSTAWGSTDTQYF

v_call: TRBV20-1
j_call: TRBJ2-5
cdr3_aa: CSARGRGETQYF

v_call: TRBV7-9
j_call: TRBJ1-5
cdr3_aa: CASSNQGDQPQHF

v_call: TRBV19
j_call: TRBJ2-1
cdr3_aa: CASSIVAGELNEQFF

v_call: TRBV6-4
j_call: TRBJ1-5
cdr3_aa: CASSDESGQPQHF

v_call: TRBV2
j_call: TRBJ1-4
cdr3_aa: CATLGRVGEKLFF

v_call: TRBV20-1
j_call: TRBJ1-1
cdr3_aa: CSASEGDRNTEAFF

v_call: TRBV19
j_call: TRBJ2-7
cdr3_aa: CASSQGATQSYEQYF

v_call: TRBV10-3
j_call: TRBJ1-2
cdr3_aa: CAISELQGEDYGYTF

v_call: TRBV12-3/TRBV12-4
j_call: TRBJ1-2
cdr3_aa: CASSLVAKADYGYTF

v_call: TRBV29-1
j_call: TRBJ1-2
cdr3_aa: CSAQHRTDYGYTF

v_call: TRBV19
j_call: TRBJ2-1
cdr3_aa: CASSKTSRVDEQFF

v_call: TRBV7-8
j_call: TRBJ2-1
cdr3_aa: CASSPSGRAFF

v_call: TRBV4-1
j_call: TRBJ2-5
cdr3_aa: CASSQPAGGQRETQYF

v_call: TRBV7-6
j_call: TRBJ1-3
cdr3_aa: CASSSRDRGDTIYF

v_call: TRBV2
j_call: TRBJ1-3
cdr3_aa: CASSAGQGMVNTIYF

v_call: TRBV15
j_call: TRBJ1-6
cdr3_aa: CATSRDPPGGGNSPLHF

v_call: TRBV20-1
j_call: TRBJ2-7
cdr3_aa: CSAPPSASGIAEQYF

v_call: TRBV4-2
j_call: TRBJ2-7
cdr3_aa: CASSQVVAGTYEQYF

v_call: TRBV19
j_call: TRBJ2-7
cdr3_aa: CASSTIRDRVNEQYF

v_call: TRBV29-1
j_call: TRBJ1-2
cdr3_aa: CSVEDRDSVNYGYTF

v_call: TRBV24-1
j_call: TRBJ2-2
cdr3_aa: CATVTSPGTGELFF

v_call: TRBV20-1
j_call: TRBJ2-5
cdr3_aa: CSASSSVAETQYF

v_call: TRBV29-1
j_call: TRBJ2-7
cdr3_aa: CSVTRAGEQYF

v_call: TRBV7-9
j_call: TRBJ1-1
cdr3_aa: CASSPGGHTEAFF

v_call: TRBV29-1
j_call: TRBJ2-7
cdr3_aa: CSVGQSYEQYF

v_call: TRBV19
j_call: TRBJ1-2
cdr3_aa: CASSTGSGGSYTF

v_call: TRBV10-3
j_call: TRBJ2-1
cdr3_aa: CAISRPPAGSHNEQLF

v_call: TRBV25-1
j_call: TRBJ2-7
cdr3_aa: CATFFGTGLDEQYF

v_call: TRBV20-1
j_call: TRBJ2-5
cdr3_aa: CSASPTSKQETQYF

v_call: TRBV2
j_call: TRBJ2-7
cdr3_aa: CASNQQGPLYEQYF

v_call: TRBV29-1
j_call: TRBJ2-2
cdr3_aa: CSVEDWAGAGVSGELFF

v_call: TRBV28
j_call: TRBJ2-7
cdr3_aa: CASCQFTDGEGYEQYF

v_call: TRBV7-3
j_call: TRBJ2-7
cdr3_aa: CASSFVAGGSYEQYF

v_call: TRBV27
j_call: TRBJ2-7
cdr3_aa: CASSLSRLAASYEQYF

v_call: TRBV4-3
j_call: TRBJ1-2
cdr3_aa: CASSQDRQSLMVRYTF

v_call: TRBV27
j_call: TRBJ1-2
cdr3_aa: CASSWGRNYGYTF

v_call: TRBV7-9
j_call: TRBJ1-2
cdr3_aa: CASIPSLFDYGYTF

v_call: TRBV29-1
j_call: TRBJ2-7
cdr3_aa: CSVAQGRAEQYF

v_call: TRBV29-1
j_call: TRBJ2-2
cdr3_aa: CSVVGQGSGELFF